The present TCR beta chain was sequenced within a study of early T cells in non-severe SARS-CoV-2 infection. This clonotype was counted between two and nine times. V lost 4 bases, J lost 9 bases, and 18 bases lay in between. Germline V gene data show CDR1 as SQVTM and CDR2 as ANQGSEA. CDR3 size: 13 residues. TCRdb called the 5' RACE reads again in MiXCR, with one record for every CDR3 protein. The data show roughly 29,000 distinct CDR3 sequences, roughly 4.3% seen once. The receptor was derived from an adult who was a healthcare worker with PCR-confirmed SARS-CoV-2 infection or an uninfected control (not recorded which). This sequence joins TRBV29-1 and TRBJ2-5; D call uncertain. The sequenced sample was whole blood. This CDR3 reads CSVATNGAGPQYF. The CDR3, as DNA: TGCAGCGTTGCCACAAATGGCGCTGGTCCCCAGTACTTC.